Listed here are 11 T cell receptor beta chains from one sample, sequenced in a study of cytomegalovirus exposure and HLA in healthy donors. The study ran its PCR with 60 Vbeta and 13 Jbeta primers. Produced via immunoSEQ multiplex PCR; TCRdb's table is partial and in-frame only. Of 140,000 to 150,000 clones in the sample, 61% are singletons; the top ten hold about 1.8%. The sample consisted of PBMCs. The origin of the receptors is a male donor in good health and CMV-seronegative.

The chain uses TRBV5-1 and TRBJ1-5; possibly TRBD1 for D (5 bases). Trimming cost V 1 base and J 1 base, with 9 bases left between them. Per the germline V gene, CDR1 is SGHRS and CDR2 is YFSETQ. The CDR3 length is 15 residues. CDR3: CASSLQGLSNQPQHF. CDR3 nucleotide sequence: TGCGCCAGCAGCTTGCAGGGATTGAGCAATCAGCCCCAGCATTTT.

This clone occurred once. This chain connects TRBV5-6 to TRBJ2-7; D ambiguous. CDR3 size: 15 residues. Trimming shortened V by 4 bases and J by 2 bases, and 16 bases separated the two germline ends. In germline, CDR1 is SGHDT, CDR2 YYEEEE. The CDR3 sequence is CASSRTGLEAYEQYF. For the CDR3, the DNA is TGTGCCAGCAGCCGTACCGGTCTCGAGGCCTACGAGCAGTACTTC.

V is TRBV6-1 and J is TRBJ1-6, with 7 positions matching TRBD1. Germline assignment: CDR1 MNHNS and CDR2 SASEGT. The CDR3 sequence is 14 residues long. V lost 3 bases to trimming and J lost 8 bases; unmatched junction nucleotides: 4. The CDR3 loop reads CASSETGNDSPLHF. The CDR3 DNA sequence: TGTGCCAGCAGTGAGACAGGGAATGATTCACCCCTCCACTTT.

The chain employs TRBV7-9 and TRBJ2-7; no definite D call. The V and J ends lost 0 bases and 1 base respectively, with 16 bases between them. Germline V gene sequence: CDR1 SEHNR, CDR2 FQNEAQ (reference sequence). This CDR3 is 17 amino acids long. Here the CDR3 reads CASSLAAGGIKSYEQYF. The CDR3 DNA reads TGTGCCAGCAGCTTAGCGGCTGGCGGAATCAAGTCCTACGAGCAGTACTTC.

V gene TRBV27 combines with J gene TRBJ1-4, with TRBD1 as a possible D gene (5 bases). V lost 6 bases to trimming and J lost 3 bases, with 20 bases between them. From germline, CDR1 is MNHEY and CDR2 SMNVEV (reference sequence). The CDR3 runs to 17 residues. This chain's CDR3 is CASSLLPEGRSNEKLFF. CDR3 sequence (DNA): TGTGCCAGCAGCTTACTCCCCGAGGGGAGGTCTAATGAAAAACTGTTTTTT.

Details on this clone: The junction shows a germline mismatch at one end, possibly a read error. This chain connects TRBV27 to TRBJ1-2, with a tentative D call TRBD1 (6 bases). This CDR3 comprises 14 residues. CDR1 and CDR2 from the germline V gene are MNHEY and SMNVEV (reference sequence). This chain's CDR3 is CASSLTGKWDGYPF. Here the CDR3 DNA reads TGTGCCAGCAGTTTAACAGGGAAGTGGGATGGCTACCCCTTC.

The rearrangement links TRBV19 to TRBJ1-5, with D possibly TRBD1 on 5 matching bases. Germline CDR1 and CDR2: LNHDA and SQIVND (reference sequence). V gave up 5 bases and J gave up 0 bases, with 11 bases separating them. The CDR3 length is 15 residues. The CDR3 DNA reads TGTGCCAGTAGTCCTCAAGGGGCTAGCAATCAGCCCCAGCATTTT. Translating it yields CASSPQGASNQPQHF.

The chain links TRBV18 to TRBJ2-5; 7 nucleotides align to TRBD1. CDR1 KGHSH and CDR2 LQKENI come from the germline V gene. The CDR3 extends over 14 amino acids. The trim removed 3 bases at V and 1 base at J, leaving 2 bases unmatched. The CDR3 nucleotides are TGTGCCAGCTCACCTCGGGACAGCCAAGAGACCCAGTACTTC. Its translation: CASSPRDSQETQYF. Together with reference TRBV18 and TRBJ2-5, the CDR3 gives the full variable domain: NAGVMQNPRHLVRRRGQEARLRCSPMKGHSHVYWYRQLPEEGLKFMVYLQKENIIDESGMPKERFSAEFPKEGPSILRIQQVVRGDSAAYFCASSPRDSQETQYFGPGTRLLVL.

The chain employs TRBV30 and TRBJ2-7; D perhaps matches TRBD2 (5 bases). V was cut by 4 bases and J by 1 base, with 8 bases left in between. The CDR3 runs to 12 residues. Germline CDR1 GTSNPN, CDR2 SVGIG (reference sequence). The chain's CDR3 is CAWTGGSYEQYF. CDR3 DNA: TGTGCCTGGACAGGAGGTTCCTACGAGCAGTACTTC.

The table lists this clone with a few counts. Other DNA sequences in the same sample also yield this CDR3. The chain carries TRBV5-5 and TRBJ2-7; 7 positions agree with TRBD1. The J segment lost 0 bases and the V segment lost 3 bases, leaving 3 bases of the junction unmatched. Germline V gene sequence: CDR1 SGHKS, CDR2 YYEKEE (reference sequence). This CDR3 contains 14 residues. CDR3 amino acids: CASSYRDSSYEQYF. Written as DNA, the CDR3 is TGTGCCAGCAGCTACCGGGACAGCTCCTACGAGCAGTACTTC.

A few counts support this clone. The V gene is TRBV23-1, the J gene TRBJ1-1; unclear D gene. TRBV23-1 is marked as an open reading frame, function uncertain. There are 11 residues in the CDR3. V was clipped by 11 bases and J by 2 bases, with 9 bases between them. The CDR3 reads CARARNTEAFF. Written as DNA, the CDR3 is TGCGCCCGAGCTAGAAACACTGAAGCTTTCTTT.